This TCR beta chain was retrieved from a study of T-cell reconstitution after alpha-beta-depleted transplantation in children. Overall study findings and caveats: Where some patients showed high TCRbeta diversity at day 60, it came from recipient T cells and thymic progenitors that had survived. Most T-cell counts and diversity one year after the transplant came from T cells that were newly produced. The origin of alpha-beta T cells about two months after transplant was reportedly several hundred expanded graft clones.

Unique molecular identifiers were incorporated when the TCRbeta library was constructed. TCRdb reanalysed the PCR reads using MiXCR and keeps one entry per CDR3 protein. The table includes about 110,000 distinct CDR3 sequences, under 13% detected once. CDR3 length equals 15 residues. After removal of 4 bases from V and 7 bases from J, the junction contained 9 bases not matched to a gene. CDR1 ENHRY and CDR2 SYGVKD come from the germline V gene. This clonotype was counted at least ten times. Its antigen is currently unknown. The chain carries TRBV10-3 and TRBJ2-1; 8 bases are shared with TRBD2. This sample comprised PBMCs, obtained before TCRalphabeta/CD19-depleted stem cell transplant. This sequence was found in a boy between 2 and 15 years old with acute lymphoblastic leukemia, due to receive a stem cell transplant. In nucleotides, the CDR3 is TGTGCCATCAGTGGTGGGCGGGAGGTGAGAAATGAGCAGTTCTTC. Translated, it gives CAISGGREVRNEQFF.